Presented here are 28 T cell receptor beta chains from one specimen sequenced in a study of cytotoxic CD8 clonotypes in ibrutinib-treated CLL. Data came from immunoSEQ multiplex PCR; TCRdb stores just in-frame clones and leaves some out. Of approximately 170,000 clones listed, around nine tenths are singletons. The sequencing used PBMCs, collected at disease progression, from a patient treated with ibrutinib. The receptors shown here come from a human donor with chronic lymphocytic leukemia.

V usage is TRBV7-2 and J usage is TRBJ1-3, with 7 bases matching TRBD1. Germline V gene sequence: CDR1 SGHTA, CDR2 FQGNSA. Germline trimming cut 4 bases from V and 0 bases from J; bases unmatched to any gene: 3. CDR3 length equals 15 residues. The CDR3 loop is CASSWDSSSGNTIYF. The CDR3 DNA sequence: TGTGCCAGCAGCTGGGACAGCTCCTCTGGAAACACCATATATTTT.

This chain connects TRBV9 to TRBJ2-1; 9 bases line up with TRBD1. Germline CDR1 reads SGDLS; CDR2 reads YYNGEE. The CDR3 totals 18 residues. V lost 4 bases and J lost 8; bases outside the gene matches: 19. The CDR3 bases are TGTGCCAGCAGCCTCACCGGGGAAACAGGGGGCGCTTATGATGAGCAGTTCTTC. This gives the protein CASSLTGETGGAYDEQFF.

CDR3 amino acids: CASSLDGTVDTEAFF. As DNA, the CDR3 is TGTGCCAGCAGCTTGGATGGGACGGTCGATACTGAAGCTTTCTTT. The genes are TRBV5-4 and TRBJ1-1; possible D gene TRBD1, 5 bases. This CDR3 contains 15 residues. In germline, CDR1 is SGHNT, CDR2 YYREEE (reference sequence). V gave up 0 bases and J gave up 5 bases, with 14 bases separating them. The whole variable domain, remainder taken from reference TRBV5-4 and TRBJ1-1, is ETGVTQSPTHLIKTRGQQVTLRCSSQSGHNTVSWYQQALGQGPQFIFQYYREEENGRGNFPPRFSGLQFPNYSSELNVNALELDDSALYLCASSLDGTVDTEAFFGQGTRLTVV.

The chain links TRBV29-1 to TRBJ1-2; tentatively, D is TRBD1 (6 bases). This CDR3 spans 13 amino acids. V was clipped by 5 bases and J by 2 bases, with 12 bases between them. Germline V gene sequence: CDR1 SQVTM, CDR2 ANQGSEA. This chain's CDR3 is CSVLPGVNYGYTF. For the CDR3, the DNA is TGCAGCGTTCTTCCAGGGGTAAACTATGGCTACACCTTC.

The gene calls are TRBV15 and TRBJ2-5; 9 bases fit TRBD1. Germline V gives CDR1 LNHNV, CDR2 YYDKDF (reference sequence). With V trimmed by 0 bases and J by 4 bases, 12 bases remained unmatched. The CDR3 has 18 amino acids. Here the CDR3 DNA reads TGTGCCACCAGCAGAGATTACACGAGCACAGGGGGCACAGAGACCCAGTACTTC. It translates to CATSRDYTSTGGTETQYF.

The gene calls are TRBV4-3 and TRBJ1-4; D ambiguous. This CDR3 has 13 residues. Trimming removed 4 bases from V and 7 bases from J, with 10 bases in between. Germline V CDR1 and CDR2: LGHNA, YSLEER. CDR3 bases: TGCGCCAGCAGCCCATCGTTTGGTGAAAAACTGTTTTTT. Encoded protein: CASSPSFGEKLFF.

The chain joins TRBV6-1 to TRBJ1-4; D uncertain. There are 15 residues in the CDR3. CDR1 MNHNS and CDR2 SASEGT come from the germline V gene. The ends were cut back, 6 bases at V and 4 bases at J, with 15 bases in the middle. DNA for the CDR3: TGTGCCAGCAGGTTCGGTGGGAGTTTTAATGAAAAACTGTTTTTT. The encoded protein is CASRFGGSFNEKLFF.

The chain recombines TRBV19 with TRBJ2-1; no definite D call. Germline CDR1 is LNHDA and CDR2 is SQIVND (reference sequence). The CDR3 covers 15 residues. The V end lost 3 bases, the J end lost 8 bases, and 17 bases lay between the germline ends. CDR3 amino acids: CASSIREYPGHEQFF. In DNA form, the CDR3 reads TGTGCCAGTAGTATCCGCGAGTACCCCGGCCATGAGCAGTTCTTC. Variable domain in full (rest from reference TRBV19 and TRBJ2-1): DGGITQSPKYLFRKEGQNVTLSCEQNLNHDAMYWYRQDPGQGLRLIYYSQIVNDFQKGDIAEGYSVSREKKESFPLTVTSAQKNPTAFYLCASSIREYPGHEQFFGPGTRLTVL.

The chain links TRBV6-1 to TRBJ1-2, with a tentative D call TRBD1 (6 bases). The CDR3 sequence is 15 residues long. Trimming took off 2 bases at V and 5 bases at J, with 15 bases between the two ends. Germline CDR1 is MNHNS and CDR2 is SASEGT. CDR3 coding DNA: TGTGCCAGCAGTGAAACTAACAGGGTGAATTATGGCTACACCTTC. Translation gives CASSETNRVNYGYTF.

In its sample, this clone was seen once. The rearrangement links TRBV28 to TRBJ2-6; TRBD1 or TRBD2 may be the D gene (5 bases each). The germline V gene encodes CDR1 MDHEN and CDR2 SYDVKM. Trimming removed 4 bases from V and 4 bases from J, with 14 bases in between. The length of the CDR3 is 16 residues. The CDR3 DNA follows: TGTGCCAGCAGTTGGACCGCCGGGGCCGGGGCCAACGTCCTGACTTTC. Encoded protein: CASSWTAGAGANVLTF. Complete variable domain (other parts from reference TRBV28 and TRBJ2-6): DVKVTQSSRYLVKRTGEKVFLECVQDMDHENMFWYRQDPGLGLRLIYFSYDVKMKEKGDIPEGYSVSREKKERFSLILESASTNQTSMYLCASSWTAGAGANVLTFGAGSRLTVL.

This chain joins TRBV27 and TRBJ2-1; perhaps TRBD2 as D (6 bases). The CDR3 runs 15 residues. V dropped 3 bases and J dropped 3 bases, with 12 bases sitting between them. Germline-derived CDR1 and CDR2 are MNHEY and SMNVEV (reference sequence). CDR3: CASSFSGLHYNEQFF. The CDR3 region has the DNA TGTGCCAGCAGTTTTTCGGGACTTCACTACAATGAGCAGTTCTTC.

V usage is TRBV6-6 and J usage is TRBJ1-1; the match to TRBD1 covers 7 bases. Germline lookup yields CDR1 MNHNY and CDR2 SVGAGI (reference sequence). Trimming removed 8 bases from V and 6 bases from J; junction bases left unmatched: 15. This CDR3 is 15 amino acids long. The CDR3 sequence is CASYDRVAPASEAFF. CDR3 bases: TGTGCCAGCTACGACAGGGTAGCACCTGCCTCTGAAGCTTTCTTT.

This clone was seen a single time. V is TRBV9 and J is TRBJ2-2; 13 bases map to TRBD2. CDR3 length equals 18 residues. Per the germline V gene, CDR1 is SGDLS and CDR2 is YYNGEE. After removal of 0 bases from V and 5 bases from J, the junction contained 7 bases not matched to a gene. This chain's CDR3 is CASSVGTSGSLRTGELFF. CDR3 bases: TGTGCCAGCAGCGTAGGGACTAGCGGGAGCTTGAGGACCGGGGAGCTGTTTTTT.

This chain joins TRBV4-1 and TRBJ2-1, with a tentative D call TRBD1 (6 bases). Germline lookup yields CDR1 MGHRA and CDR2 YSYEKL. Trimming removed 0 bases from V and 6 bases from J, with 6 bases in between. This CDR3 is built from 13 residues. The chain's CDR3 is CASSQEQGNEQFF. CDR3 sequence (DNA): TGCGCCAGCAGCCAAGAACAGGGCAATGAGCAGTTCTTC.

The chain joins TRBV19 to TRBJ1-1; weak D call: TRBD1 (5 bases). Trimming stripped 0 bases from V and 1 base from J, with 12 bases between. Looked up from germline, CDR1 is LNHDA and CDR2 is SQIVND (reference sequence). This CDR3 has 16 amino acids. The CDR3, as DNA: TGTGCCAGTAGTATAGACCGGACAATACCGAACACTGAAGCTTTCTTT. Its translation is CASSIDRTIPNTEAFF.

This chain links TRBV6-5 with TRBJ1-2, with 9 bases that match TRBD1. The CDR3 sequence is 13 residues long. Germline V gene lookup returns CDR1 MNHEY and CDR2 SVGAGI. Unmatched junction bases numbered 5, after V lost 6 bases and J lost 6 bases. CDR3 residues: CASRRTGADGYTF. Here the CDR3 DNA reads TGTGCCAGCAGAAGGACAGGGGCCGATGGCTACACCTTC.

This clone was found once. The chain carries TRBV5-1 and TRBJ2-2; 7 positions agree with TRBD2. The CDR3 covers 15 residues. The V gene end was trimmed by 5 bases and the J gene end by 4 bases; junction bases not matched to a gene: 8. The germline CDR1 and CDR2 sequences are SGHRS and YFSETQ. The CDR3 is CASRGGSSTTGELFF. The CDR3 nucleotides read TGCGCCAGCAGGGGCGGGAGCTCGACCACCGGGGAGCTGTTTTTT.

The gene calls are TRBV7-9 and TRBJ2-7; D gene unclear. The V gene lost 4 bases and the J gene lost 5 bases, with 6 bases spanning the gap. The germline CDR1 and CDR2 sequences are SEHNR and FQNEAQ (reference sequence). The CDR3 has 11 residues. The CDR3 sequence: CASSSQHEQYF. CDR3 sequence (DNA): TGTGCCAGCAGCTCCCAGCACGAGCAGTACTTC.

The genes are TRBV9 and TRBJ2-1; 12 positions agree with TRBD2. Germline CDR1 is SGDLS and CDR2 is YYNGEE. The CDR3 extends over 16 amino acids. V shed 0 bases and J 3 bases; nucleotides not matched to a gene: 1. The CDR3 nucleotides are TGTGCCAGCAGCGTAGTACTAGCGGGAGGCTACAATGAGCAGTTCTTC. As protein: CASSVVLAGGYNEQFF.

This clone was found once. This rearrangement joins TRBV15 to TRBJ2-3; D might be TRBD2 (6 bases). The CDR3 is made up of 17 amino acids. The V gene's germline CDR1 is LNHNV and CDR2 YYDKDF (reference sequence). V was clipped by 0 bases and J by 5 bases, with 18 bases between them. CDR3 sequence (DNA): TGTGCCACCAGCAGAGATATCACCGGGAGTAATTTAGATACGCAGTATTTT. Translation gives CATSRDITGSNLDTQYF.

This chain uses TRBV21-1 with TRBJ1-2. TRBV21-1 is given as a pseudogene. CDR3 length: 13 amino acids. The CDR3 sequence is CASSKPLVRGYTF. The DNA of the CDR3 is TGTGCCAGCAGCAAACCTTTAGTGCGAGGCTACACCTTC.

The rearrangement links TRBV29-1 to TRBJ2-7; D is possibly TRBD1 or TRBD2 (5 bases each). The germline CDR1 and CDR2 sequences are SQVTM and ANQGSEA. This CDR3 region has 13 residues. The V end was cut by 6 bases, the J end by 4 bases, with 16 bases between. CDR3 in DNA: TGCAGCGTCCCGGGACCCCTATCTTACGAGCAGTACTTC. Translating it yields CSVPGPLSYEQYF.

The table lists this clone with many counts. CDR3 sequence: CASSFQSSGRGETQYF. The CDR3 nucleotides read TGCGCCAGCAGCTTCCAATCTAGCGGGAGGGGTGAGACCCAGTACTTC. The chain is built from TRBV5-1 and TRBJ2-5; 12 bases fit TRBD2. The CDR3 runs 16 residues. The V segment lost 2 bases and the J segment 5 bases; nucleotides outside the gene matches: 7. Germline V gives CDR1 SGHRS, CDR2 YFSETQ.

The genes are TRBV4-3 and TRBJ1-4; D is possibly TRBD1 (5 bases). The CDR3 length is 16 residues. V was pared by 0 bases and J by 7 bases, with 15 bases between. Germline assignment: CDR1 LGHNA and CDR2 YSLEER. CDR3 in amino acids: CASSQDRGRVAEKLFF. DNA of the CDR3: TGCGCCAGCAGCCAAGATAGGGGCAGGGTCGCTGAAAAACTGTTTTTT.

V usage is TRBV6-6 and J usage is TRBJ1-6; no firm D call. This CDR3 has 16 amino acids. V gave up 0 bases and J gave up 6 bases, with 12 bases separating them. Germline lookup yields CDR1 MNHNY and CDR2 SVGAGI (reference sequence). DNA of the CDR3: TGTGCCAGCAGTTACTCTAGGGATTCCGGTAATTCACCCCTCCACTTT. Residues: CASSYSRDSGNSPLHF.

The CDR3 DNA follows: TGTGCCAGCAGCAGTATCGGGCAAGTGAATCAGCCCCAGCATTTT. As protein: CASSSIGQVNQPQHF. This chain links TRBV5-6 with TRBJ1-5; D gene ambiguous. CDR1 SGHDT and CDR2 YYEEEE come from the germline V gene. The V end was cut by 4 bases, the J end by 4 bases, with 15 bases between. The CDR3 spans 15 residues. The full variable domain, completed using reference TRBV5-6 and TRBJ1-5, is DAGVTQSPTHLIKTRGQQVTLRCSPKSGHDTVSWYQQALGQGPQFIFQYYEEEERQRGNFPDRFSGHQFPNYSSELNVNALLLGDSALYLCASSSIGQVNQPQHFGDGTRLSIL.

The V call is TRBV7-3, the J call TRBJ1-1; TRBD1 agrees at 7 bases. In germline, CDR1 is SGHTA, CDR2 FQGTGA. This CDR3 contains 13 residues. The J segment lost 4 bases and the V segment lost 4 bases, leaving 3 bases of the junction unmatched. CDR3 amino acids: CASSSGQTTEAFF. CDR3 nucleotides: TGTGCCAGCAGCTCGGGACAGACCACTGAAGCTTTCTTT.

The chain joins TRBV2 to TRBJ2-3, with D unclear. There are 15 residues in the CDR3. Germline assignment: CDR1 SNHLY and CDR2 FYNNEI. V was pared by 6 bases and J by 6 bases, with 19 bases between. In DNA form, the CDR3 reads TGTGCCAGCAGCATGAATGGGGTTGGATCTGATACGCAGTATTTT. Amino acid sequence: CASSMNGVGSDTQYF.